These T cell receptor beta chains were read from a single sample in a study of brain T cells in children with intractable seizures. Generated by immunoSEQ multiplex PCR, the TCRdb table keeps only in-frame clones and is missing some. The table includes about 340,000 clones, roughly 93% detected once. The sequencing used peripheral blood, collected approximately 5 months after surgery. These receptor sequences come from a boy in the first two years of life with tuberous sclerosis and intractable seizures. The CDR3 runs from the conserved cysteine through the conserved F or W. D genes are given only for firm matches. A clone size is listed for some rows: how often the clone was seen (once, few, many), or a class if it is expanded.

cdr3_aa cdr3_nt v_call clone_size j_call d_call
CASSEGGQNTEAFF TGTGCCAGCAGCGAAGGAGGACAGAACACTGAAGCTTTCTTT TRBV7-9 . TRBJ1-1 .
CASSEQPIYGYTF TGTGCCAGCTCGGAACAGCCGATTTATGGCTACACCTTC TRBV6-5 . TRBJ1-2 .
CASSRLAQETQYF TGTGCCAGCAGCCGACTAGCGCAAGAGACCCAGTACTTC TRBV4-2 . TRBJ2-5 TRBD2
CASSFPDSYEQYF TGTGCCAGCAGCTTCCCAGACAGCTACGAGCAGTACTTC TRBV5-4 . TRBJ2-7 .
CASRADARQGPQHF TGTGCCAGCAGAGCGGACGCCCGCCAAGGGCCCCAGCATTTT TRBV6-6 few TRBJ1-5 .
CASGEWRSNTGELFF TGTGCCAGTGGGGAGTGGAGGTCGAACACCGGGGAGCTGTTTTTT TRBV6-5 . TRBJ2-2 .
CASSYSMNAEAFF TGTGCCAGCAGTTACTCGATGAATGCTGAAGCTTTCTTT TRBV6-5 . TRBJ1-1 .
CSARGHEQYF TGCAGTGCTAGGGGCCACGAGCAGTACTTC TRBV20-1 . TRBJ2-7 .
CASSSPPSGSLTNEQFF TGTGCCAGCAGCTCCCCTCCTAGCGGGAGCCTGACCAATGAGCAGTTCTTC TRBV7-8 . TRBJ2-1 TRBD2
CASSFLEMWTGELFF TGTGCCAGCAGTTTTCTCGAGATGTGGACCGGGGAGCTGTTTTTT TRBV27 . TRBJ2-2 .
CATSDPLDAGQFF TGTGCCACCAGTGATCCTCTAGACGCGGGCCAGTTCTTC TRBV24-1 . TRBJ2-1 .
CASSLGGLNQPQHF TGCGCCAGCAGCTTGGGGGGGCTCAATCAGCCCCAGCATTTT TRBV5-1 . TRBJ1-5 .
CASSQERRGGAGGGELFF TGCGCCAGCAGCCAAGAACGGCGCGGGGGGGCCGGTGGCGGGGAGCTGTTTTTT TRBV4-1 . TRBJ2-2 TRBD2
CASSLTPGLAVTGELFF TGTGCCAGCAGCTTAACACCGGGACTAGCGGTCACCGGGGAGCTGTTTTTT TRBV7-2 . TRBJ2-2 TRBD2
CATSRTGGHQPQHF TGTGCCACCAGCAGAACCGGCGGTCACCAGCCCCAGCATTTT TRBV15 . TRBJ1-5 .
CAWSVTSLGGAFF TGTGCCTGGAGTGTAACGTCTTTAGGGGGAGCTTTCTTT TRBV30 . TRBJ1-1 .
CAWRVHGQSYGYTF TGTGCCTGGAGGGTTCACGGACAGTCGTATGGCTACACCTTC TRBV30 . TRBJ1-2 .
CASSSTRAVFGEQFF TGTGCCAGCAGTTCAACCCGGGCCGTATTTGGTGAGCAGTTCTTC TRBV6-5 once TRBJ2-1 .
CASSYPYGSSNQPQHF TGTGCCAGCAGTTACCCCTACGGGAGTAGCAATCAGCCCCAGCATTTT TRBV6-2/TRBV6-3 few TRBJ1-5 .
CASSLGPGAGYGYTF TGTGCCAGCAGCTTAGGGCCGGGCGCGGGTTATGGCTACACCTTC TRBV7-2 . TRBJ1-2 .
CAISESGMGGTEAFF TGTGCCATCAGTGAGTCTGGTATGGGGGGCACTGAAGCTTTCTTT TRBV10-3 . TRBJ1-1 .
CASSSYSGYEQYF TGTGCCAGCAGTTCCTATAGCGGCTACGAGCAGTACTTC TRBV12-3/TRBV12-4 . TRBJ2-7 .
CASQKTDTGELFF TGTGCCAGTCAGAAGACAGACACCGGGGAGCTGTTTTTT TRBV2 once TRBJ2-2 .
CASSPPGTGDTIYF TGCGCCAGCAGCCCCCCCGGGACAGGGGACACCATATATTTT TRBV4-1 . TRBJ1-3 TRBD1
CASYPGRNYGYTF TGTGCCAGTTACCCGGGACGAAACTATGGCTACACCTTC TRBV19 . TRBJ1-2 .
CASWDSQRNEQYF TGTGCCAGCTGGGACAGCCAAAGGAACGAGCAGTACTTC TRBV7-9 few TRBJ2-7 TRBD1
CASSVAPNTEAFF TGTGCCAGCAGTGTGGCGCCCAACACTGAAGCTTTCTTT TRBV5-4 . TRBJ1-1 .
CASSVVPGLISGANVLTF TGTGCCAGCAGCGTAGTTCCAGGTCTAATCTCTGGGGCCAACGTCCTGACTTTC TRBV9 once TRBJ2-6 .
CASSLPRQGGNTGELFF TGTGCCAGCAGCCTCCCCCGCCAGGGGGGCAACACCGGGGAGCTGTTTTTT TRBV7-2 . TRBJ2-2 .
CASTPAGSF TGTGCCAGTACCCCCGCGGGTTCCTTC TRBV9 . TRBJ2-7 .
CASSRTSSTDTQYF TGTGCCAGCAGTCGAACTAGCAGCACAGATACGCAGTATTTT TRBV6-5 . TRBJ2-3 .
CASSPDEHNGAAFF TGTGCCAGCAGTCCGGACGAACATAACGGGGCAGCTTTCTTT TRBV7-9 . TRBJ1-1 .
CATSDTLGTDKDQPSTDTQYF TGTGCCACCAGTGATACCCTCGGGACAGATAAAGACCAGCCTAGCACAGATACGCAGTATTTT TRBV24-1 once TRBJ2-3 TRBD1
CASSRDISYEQYF TGTGCCAGCAGTAGAGACATTTCCTACGAGCAGTACTTC TRBV6-5 . TRBJ2-7 .
CASSGLAGGNRHNEQFF TGCGCCAGCAGTGGACTAGCGGGAGGAAATCGCCACAATGAGCAGTTCTTC TRBV10-2 . TRBJ2-1 TRBD2
CSVAGDRTPYEQYF TGCAGCGTCGCTGGGGACAGAACCCCCTACGAGCAGTACTTC TRBV29-1 . TRBJ2-7 TRBD1
CASSFRSPSGSSYNEQFF TGTGCCAGCAGCTTTCGGTCGCCCAGCGGGAGCTCCTACAATGAGCAGTTCTTC TRBV7-8 . TRBJ2-1 TRBD2
CAWLLGGTDTQYF TGTGCCTGGCTGCTCGGGGGGACAGATACGCAGTATTTT TRBV30 . TRBJ2-3 TRBD2
CASSPGSVYTGELFF TGTGCCAGCAGTCCCGGGTCCGTATACACCGGGGAGCTGTTTTTT TRBV6-5 . TRBJ2-2 .
CASSVGTQGPYEQYF TGTGCCAGCAGCGTAGGTACACAGGGCCCCTACGAGCAGTACTTC TRBV9 . TRBJ2-7 .
CASSPWNRGHSPLHF TGTGCCAGCAGCCCGTGGAACCGGGGACATTCACCCCTCCACTTT TRBV25-1 . TRBJ1-6 .
CASSTTPSSYEQYF TGTGCCAGCAGTACAACCCCGAGCTCCTACGAGCAGTACTTC TRBV6-5 few TRBJ2-7 .
CASSVVGSSGNTIYF TGTGCCAGCAGCGTAGTAGGGAGCTCTGGAAACACCATATATTTT TRBV9 . TRBJ1-3 .
CASSIIVVGDTQYF TGTGCCAGCAGCATAATAGTCGTAGGGGATACGCAGTATTTT TRBV11-2 . TRBJ2-3 .
CASSPGLAGGLDTQYF TGCGCCAGCAGCCCCGGACTAGCGGGAGGTCTAGATACGCAGTATTTT TRBV5-1 . TRBJ2-3 TRBD2
CASSLAGDNEKLFF TGCGCCAGCAGCTTGGCGGGAGATAATGAAAAACTGTTTTTT TRBV5-1 . TRBJ1-4 .
CASSLGRNTGELFF TGTGCCAGCAGCTTAGGCCGGAACACCGGGGAGCTGTTTTTT TRBV13 . TRBJ2-2 .
CASSTGQGTEAFF TGTGCCAGCAGCACAGGACAGGGGACTGAAGCTTTCTTT TRBV21-1 . TRBJ1-1 .
CASSNAGGAAKNIQYF TGTGCCAGCAGCAACGCGGGGGGGGCAGCCAAAAACATTCAGTACTTC TRBV6-6 . TRBJ2-4 TRBD2
CASSALGKTDTEAFF TGTGCCAGCAGTGCCCTAGGCAAGACTGACACTGAAGCTTTCTTT TRBV27 once TRBJ1-1 .
CATSAPKSALDEQYF TGCGCCACTTCCGCCCCCAAAAGTGCCCTTGACGAGCAGTACTTC TRBV10-1 . TRBJ2-7 .
CAWRRSSGNTIYF TGTGCCTGGAGACGGTCCTCTGGAAACACCATATATTTT TRBV30 . TRBJ1-3 .
CASSDSRWGSTDTQYF TGTGCCAGCAGTGACTCCCGGTGGGGGAGCACAGATACGCAGTATTTT TRBV25-1 . TRBJ2-3 .
CASSPLQGAGNTIYF TGTGCCAGCTCACCGCTACAGGGTGCAGGAAACACCATATATTTT TRBV18 . TRBJ1-3 .
CASSIRQGNQPQHF TGTGCCAGCAGCATTCGACAGGGAAATCAGCCCCAGCATTTT TRBV27 . TRBJ1-5 TRBD1
CASSLADRGLSYEQYF TGTGCCAGCAGCTTAGCAGATCGGGGCCTCTCCTACGAGCAGTACTTC TRBV11-2 . TRBJ2-7 .
CASSLAGLTYEQYF TGTGCCAGCTCGCTAGCGGGCCTTACCTACGAGCAGTACTTC TRBV9 . TRBJ2-7 TRBD2
CATRAYYGYTF TGTGCCACCCGGGCCTACTATGGCTACACCTTC TRBV7-2 . TRBJ1-2 .
CASSLHPSTDTQYF TGTGCCAGCAGTTTACACCCTAGCACAGATACGCAGTATTTT TRBV27 . TRBJ2-3 .